These 2 T cell receptor beta chains share one sample of origin, sequenced in a study of neoadjuvant anti-PD-1 for oral cavity cancer. The protocol was immunoSEQ multiplex PCR, while the TCRdb copy is restricted to in-frame clones and leaves out a portion. The sample yields almost 7,000 clones, roughly 78% seen once. This material consisted of PBMCs, taken before nivolumab (anti-PD-1) treatment. The receptors shown here come from a person between 40 and 79 years old with oral cavity squamous cell carcinoma.

There are a few counts of this clone. The chain's CDR3 is CASSSSPAWGGDNTEAFF. CDR3 coding DNA: TGCGCCAGCAGCTCTTCCCCTGCGTGGGGCGGTGATAACACTGAAGCTTTCTTT. V is TRBV5-1 and J is TRBJ1-1, with D possibly matching TRBD1 (5 bases). V was trimmed by 3 bases and J by 2 bases, leaving 23 bases between them. The V gene's germline CDR1 is SGHRS and CDR2 YFSETQ. This CDR3 comprises 18 residues.

The chain employs TRBV5-4 and TRBJ2-2; tentative D call: TRBD2 (5 bases). Germline V gives CDR1 SGHNT, CDR2 YYREEE (reference sequence). This CDR3 is 14 amino acids long. V lost 2 bases and J lost 3, with 8 bases in between. The CDR3 is CASSLSRDTGELFF. The CDR3, as DNA: TGTGCCAGCAGCTTATCGAGGGACACCGGGGAGCTGTTTTTT.